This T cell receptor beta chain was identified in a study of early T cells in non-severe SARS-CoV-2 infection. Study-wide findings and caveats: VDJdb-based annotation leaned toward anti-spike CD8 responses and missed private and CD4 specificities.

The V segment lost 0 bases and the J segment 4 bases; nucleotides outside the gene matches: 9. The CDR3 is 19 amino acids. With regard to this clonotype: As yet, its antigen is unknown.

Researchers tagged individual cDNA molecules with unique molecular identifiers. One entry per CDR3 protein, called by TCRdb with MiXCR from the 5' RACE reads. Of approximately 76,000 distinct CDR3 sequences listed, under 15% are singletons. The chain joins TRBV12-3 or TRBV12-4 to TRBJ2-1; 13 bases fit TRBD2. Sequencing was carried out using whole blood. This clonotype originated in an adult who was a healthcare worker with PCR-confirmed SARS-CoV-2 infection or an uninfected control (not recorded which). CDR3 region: CASSLALAGGPWVYNEQFF. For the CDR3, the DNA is TGTGCCAGCAGTTTAGCACTAGCGGGAGGGCCTTGGGTATACAATGAGCAGTTCTTC.